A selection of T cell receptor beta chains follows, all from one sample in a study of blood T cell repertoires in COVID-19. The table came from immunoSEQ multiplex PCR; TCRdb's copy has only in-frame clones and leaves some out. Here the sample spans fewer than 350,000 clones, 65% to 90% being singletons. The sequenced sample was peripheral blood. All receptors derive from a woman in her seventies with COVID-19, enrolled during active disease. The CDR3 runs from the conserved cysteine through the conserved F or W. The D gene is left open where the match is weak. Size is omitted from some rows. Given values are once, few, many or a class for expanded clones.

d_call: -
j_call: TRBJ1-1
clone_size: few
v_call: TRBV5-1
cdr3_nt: TGCGCCAGCAGCTTGGCCAGGGAAGACACTGAAGCTTTCTTT
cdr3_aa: CASSLAREDTEAFF

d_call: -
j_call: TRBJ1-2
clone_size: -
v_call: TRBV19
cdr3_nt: TGTGCCAGTAGTATAGGAAGAAGGGGTGATGGCTACACCTTC
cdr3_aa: CASSIGRRGDGYTF

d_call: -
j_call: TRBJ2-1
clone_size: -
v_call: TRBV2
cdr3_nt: TGTGCCAGCAGTGAGGCTGGTGAGCAGTTCTTC
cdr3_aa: CASSEAGEQFF

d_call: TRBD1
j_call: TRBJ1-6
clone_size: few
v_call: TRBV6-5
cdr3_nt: TGTGCCAGCAGTTACGGGGCAGGGGGAAAGAATTCACCCCTCCACTTT
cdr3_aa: CASSYGAGGKNSPLHF

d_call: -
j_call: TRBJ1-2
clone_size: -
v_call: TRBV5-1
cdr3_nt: TGCGCCAGCAGCTTGACGGGTTTATCTAACTATGGCTACACCTTC
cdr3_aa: CASSLTGLSNYGYTF

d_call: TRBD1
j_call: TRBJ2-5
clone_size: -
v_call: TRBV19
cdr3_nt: TGTGCCAGTAGTACGACAGGGGGTCGAGAGACCCAGTACTTC
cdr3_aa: CASSTTGGRETQYF

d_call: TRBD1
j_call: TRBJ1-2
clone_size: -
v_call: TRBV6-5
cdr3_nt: TGTGCCAGCAGTACAGGGGGCTATGGCTACACCTTC
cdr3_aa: CASSTGGYGYTF

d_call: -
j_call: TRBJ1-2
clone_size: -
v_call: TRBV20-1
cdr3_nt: TGCAGTGCTAGTCGGCAGGGGCCCGGCTATGGCTACACCTTC
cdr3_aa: CSASRQGPGYGYTF

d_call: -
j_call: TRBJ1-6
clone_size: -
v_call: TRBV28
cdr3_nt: TGTGCCAGCAGGAGGATCCGTAATTCACCCCTCCACTTT
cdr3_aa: CASRRIRNSPLHF

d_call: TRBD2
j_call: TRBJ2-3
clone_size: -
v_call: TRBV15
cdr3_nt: TGTGCCACCCCGGGGACTAGCGGGACAGATACGCAGTATTTT
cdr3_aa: CATPGTSGTDTQYF

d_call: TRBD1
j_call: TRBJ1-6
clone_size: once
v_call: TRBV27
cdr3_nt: TGTGCCAGCAGTTCTCCGGGACAGGGTAATAATTCACCCCTCCACTTT
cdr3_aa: CASSSPGQGNNSPLHF

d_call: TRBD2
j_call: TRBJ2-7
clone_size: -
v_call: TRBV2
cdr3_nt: TGTGCCAGCAGTACGACTAGCGGGGGCTCCTACGAGCAGTACTTC
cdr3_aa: CASSTTSGGSYEQYF

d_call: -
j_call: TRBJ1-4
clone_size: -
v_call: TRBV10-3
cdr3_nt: TGTGCCATCAGTGAAGGGCGGGCTGCAACTAATGAAAAACTGTTTTTT
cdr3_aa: CAISEGRAATNEKLFF

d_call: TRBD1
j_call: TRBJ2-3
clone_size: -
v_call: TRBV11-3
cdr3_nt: TGTGCCAGCAGCGGAGAGACAGGGGGCCGGAGCACAGATACGCAGTATTTT
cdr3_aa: CASSGETGGRSTDTQYF

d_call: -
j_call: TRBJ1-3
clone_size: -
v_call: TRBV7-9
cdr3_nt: TGTGCCAGCAGCATCGGAAGGACTAATTATGGAAACACCATATATTTT
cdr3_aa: CASSIGRTNYGNTIYF

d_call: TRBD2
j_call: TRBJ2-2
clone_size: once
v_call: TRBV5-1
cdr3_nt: TGCGCCAGCAGGATATCTAGCGGGGGGGCCGGGGAGCTGTTTTTT
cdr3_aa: CASRISSGGAGELFF

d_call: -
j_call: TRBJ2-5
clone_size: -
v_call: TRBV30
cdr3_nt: TGTGCCTGGAGTGTTTCCCGGCTTGGGAGGATCCAAGAGACCCAGTACTTC
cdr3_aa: CAWSVSRLGRIQETQYF

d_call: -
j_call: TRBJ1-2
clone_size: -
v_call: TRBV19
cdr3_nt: TGTGCCAGTAGCAGACAGTCCTATGGCTACACCTTC
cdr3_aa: CASSRQSYGYTF

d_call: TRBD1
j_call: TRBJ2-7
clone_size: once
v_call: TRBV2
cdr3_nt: TGTGCCAGCAGAACCGGGACAGAAACCTACGAGCAGTACTTC
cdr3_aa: CASRTGTETYEQYF

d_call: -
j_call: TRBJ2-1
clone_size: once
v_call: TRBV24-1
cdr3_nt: TGTGCCACCCCCCCGACTTATGAGCAGTTCTTC
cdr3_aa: CATPPTYEQFF

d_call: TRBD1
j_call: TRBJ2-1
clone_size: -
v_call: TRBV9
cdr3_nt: TGTGCCAGCAGCGTACAAGGACAGGTCTCCTACAATGAGCAGTTCTTC
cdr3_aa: CASSVQGQVSYNEQFF

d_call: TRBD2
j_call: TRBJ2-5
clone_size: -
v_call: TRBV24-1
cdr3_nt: TGTGCCACCAGTGATAGGCTGACTAGCGGGGGCCAAGAGACCCAGTACTTC
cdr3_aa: CATSDRLTSGGQETQYF

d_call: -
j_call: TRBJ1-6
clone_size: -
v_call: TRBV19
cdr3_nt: TGTGCCAGTAGTATTAGGGAGACACCCGGGGGGAATTCACCCCTCCACTTT
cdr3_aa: CASSIRETPGGNSPLHF

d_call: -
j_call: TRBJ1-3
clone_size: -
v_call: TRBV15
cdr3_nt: TGTGCCACCCCGAGGACAGTAACTGGAAACACCATATATTTT
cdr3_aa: CATPRTVTGNTIYF

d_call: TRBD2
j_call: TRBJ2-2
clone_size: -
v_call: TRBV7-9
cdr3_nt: TGTGCCAGCAGCTTAGTCCGGGGGGGCACCGGGGAGCTGTTTTTT
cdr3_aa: CASSLVRGGTGELFF

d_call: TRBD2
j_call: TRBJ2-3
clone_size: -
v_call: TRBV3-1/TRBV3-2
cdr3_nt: TGTGCCAGCAGACCATGGGAGGGAGTGGGCACAGATACGCAGTATTTT
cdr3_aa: CASRPWEGVGTDTQYF

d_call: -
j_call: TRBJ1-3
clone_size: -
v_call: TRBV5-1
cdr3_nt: TGCGCCAGCAGCAGCGGGTCCCCTGGAAACACCATATATTTT
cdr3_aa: CASSSGSPGNTIYF

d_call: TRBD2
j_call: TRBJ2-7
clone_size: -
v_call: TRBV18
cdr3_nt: TGTGCCAGCTCACCCTCTTTGGGAAGCGGGGGGGCCTCCTACGAGCAGTACTTC
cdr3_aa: CASSPSLGSGGASYEQYF

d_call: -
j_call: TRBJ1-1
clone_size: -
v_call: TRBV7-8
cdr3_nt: TGTGCCAGCAGCTTAGCCGGAGGGGCTGAAGCTTTCTTT
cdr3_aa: CASSLAGGAEAFF

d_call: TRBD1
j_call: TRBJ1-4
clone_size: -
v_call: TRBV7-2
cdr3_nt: TGTGCCAGCAGCACCCTGACAGGGGGCACCTCAAATAATGAAAAACTGTTTTTT
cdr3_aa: CASSTLTGGTSNNEKLFF

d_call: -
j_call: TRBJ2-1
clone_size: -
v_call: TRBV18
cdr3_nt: TGTGCCAGCTCATCGGGCCTATCGGGGATCGATGAGCAGTTCTTC
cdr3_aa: CASSSGLSGIDEQFF

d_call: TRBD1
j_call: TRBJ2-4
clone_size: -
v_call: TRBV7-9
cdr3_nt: TGTGCCAGCAGCCCAGGGGGACAGAGGAACATTCAGTACTTC
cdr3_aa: CASSPGGQRNIQYF

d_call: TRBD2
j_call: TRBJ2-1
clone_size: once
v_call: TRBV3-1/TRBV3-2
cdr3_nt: TGTGCCAGCAGCCAAGATGAATGGCTAGCGGGGGTGAGGGAGCAGTTCTTC
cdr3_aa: CASSQDEWLAGVREQFF

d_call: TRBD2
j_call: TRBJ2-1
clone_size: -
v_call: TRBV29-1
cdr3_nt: TGCAGCGTTGAAGGTAGCGGGGGGCTAGGGTATGAGCAGTTCTTC
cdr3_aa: CSVEGSGGLGYEQFF

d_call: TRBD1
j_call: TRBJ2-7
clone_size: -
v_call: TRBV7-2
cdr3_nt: TGTGCCAGCAGCTTCGACAGGGGGCTCTACGAGCAGTACTTC
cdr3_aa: CASSFDRGLYEQYF

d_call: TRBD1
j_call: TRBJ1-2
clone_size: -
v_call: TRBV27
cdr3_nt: TGTGCCAGCAGTCCGGGGGGCCGGGACAGGGCTAGGTACACCTTC
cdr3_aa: CASSPGGRDRARYTF

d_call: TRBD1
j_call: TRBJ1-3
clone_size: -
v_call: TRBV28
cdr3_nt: TGTGCCAGCTCCCGGGGACAGGGAAGAAACACCATATATTTT
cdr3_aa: CASSRGQGRNTIYF